These 6 T cell receptor beta chains originate from one sample sequenced in a study of blood T cell repertoires in COVID-19. Libraries were prepared by immunoSEQ multiplex PCR; TCRdb keeps only in-frame clonotypes and omits some of them. The table lists 300,000 to 400,000 clones, 88% of them singletons, with 0.9% to 1.5% in the top ten. The sequenced material came from PBMCs or T cells enriched from blood (not recorded which). The receptors were sampled from a young woman who had recovered from COVID-19.

V usage is TRBV4-1 and J usage is TRBJ2-5; TRBD1 might be the D (7 bases). V gave up 4 bases and J gave up 1 base, with 13 bases separating them. The germline V gene has CDR1 MGHRA and CDR2 YSYEKL. CDR3 length equals 15 residues. The CDR3: CASSRLQGGQETQYF. The CDR3 region has the DNA TGCGCCAGCAGCCGTTTGCAGGGGGGCCAAGAGACCCAGTACTTC.

The V call is TRBV28, the J call TRBJ1-1, with a tentative D call TRBD1 (5 bases). The CDR3 runs to 14 residues. Germline V gives CDR1 MDHEN, CDR2 SYDVKM. Between the trimmed V and J ends, which lost 6 bases and 6 bases, there was a span of 17 bases. The DNA of the CDR3 is TGTGCCAGCAGGGAGACCAAGGGGAATCCTGAAGCTTTCTTT. It is translated as CASRETKGNPEAFF.

This sequence joins TRBV4-3 and TRBJ2-7, with 7 bases fitting TRBD2. Germline V gene sequence: CDR1 LGHNA, CDR2 YSLEER. The CDR3 has 16 residues. V shed 2 bases, J shed 5 bases, and the junction held 12 bases outside the gene matches. CDR3: CASSQLSGKRGDEQYF. CDR3 sequence (DNA): TGCGCCAGCAGCCAATTATCCGGAAAGCGGGGCGACGAGCAGTACTTC.

V and J are TRBV4-1 and TRBJ1-5; 8 positions agree with TRBD1. With 3 bases clipped from V and 5 bases from J, the junction kept 6 bases outside the gene matches. The CDR3 runs 15 residues. Per germline, CDR1 MGHRA and CDR2 YSYEKL. The CDR3 bases are TGCGCCAGCAGCCACTCGGACAGGGATCATCAGCCCCAGCATTTT. It translates to CASSHSDRDHQPQHF.

This sequence joins TRBV28 and TRBJ2-7; TRBD1 aligns across 7 bases. Germline values: CDR1 MDHEN, CDR2 SYDVKM. J was trimmed by 4 bases and V by 3 bases; bases with no gene match: 6. The length of the CDR3 is 14 residues. CDR3 sequence (DNA): TGTGCCAGCAGTTTGGAACAGGGGAATTACGAGCAGTACTTC. This gives the protein CASSLEQGNYEQYF.

This chain uses TRBV4-1 with TRBJ1-5; D may be TRBD1 (6 bases). The V gene lost 4 bases and the J gene lost 6 bases, with 16 bases spanning the gap. Per germline, CDR1 MGHRA and CDR2 YSYEKL. This CDR3 region has 15 residues. For the CDR3, the DNA is TGCGCCAGCAGCCGCTTGGGGGCGCAGGGTCAGCCCCAGCATTTT. Protein sequence: CASSRLGAQGQPQHF.